One sample yielded the 24 T cell receptor beta chains listed below, sequenced in a study of blood T cells in healthy people across ages. A second PCR of about 7 to 11 cycles used a sample-barcoded 5' primer and a J-beta primer mix. Each CDR3 protein gets one entry after TCRdb re-called the 5' RACE reads with MiXCR. The sample lists 1.5 million to 2 million distinct CDR3 sequences, under 30% occurring once. The material sequenced was blood. The receptors shown here come from a woman aged 25 to 39 in good health.

This clonotype was counted many times. The genes are TRBV6-1 and TRBJ1-5; D is unclear. Trimming shortened V by 8 bases and J by 7 bases, and 3 bases separated the two germline ends. Germline assignment: CDR1 MNHNS and CDR2 SASEGT. The CDR3 totals 9 residues. The CDR3 nucleotides are TGTGCCAGCGGGCAGCCCCAGCATTTT. Translation: CASGQPQHF.

A remark on this clonotype: A read error may be the cause here, since a much bigger clone is one base away. The chain employs TRBV24-1 and TRBJ2-5, with a tentative D call TRBD2 (5 bases). Looked up from germline, CDR1 is KGHDR and CDR2 is SFDVKD. The CDR3 runs to 15 residues. CDR3 nucleotides: TGTGCCACCAGTGCGGCCGGGGTCAACCAAGAGACCCGGTACTTC. Protein sequence: CATSAAGVNQETRYF.

This clonotype was found a few times. The junction shows a germline mismatch at one end, possibly a read error. This sequence joins TRBV10-3 and TRBJ2-7; D gene unclear. The CDR3 consists of 11 residues. Germline lookup yields CDR1 ENHRY and CDR2 SYGVKD. The CDR3 is CAIRESYEQYF. CDR3 coding DNA: TGTGCCATCAGGGAGTCATACGAGCAGTACTTC.

The chain uses TRBV7-2 and TRBJ2-1; TRBD2 is a possible D gene (7 bases). This CDR3 has 13 amino acids. With 3 bases removed from V and 9 bases from J, the gap between germline ends came to 12 bases. Germline values: CDR1 SGHTA, CDR2 FQGNSA. Here the CDR3 reads CASSLGGGPEQFF. The CDR3 coding sequence is TGTGCCAGCAGCTTGGGGGGGGGGCCTGAGCAGTTCTTC.

In its sample, this clonotype was seen a few times. Compared with germline, one end of the junction differs, possibly owing to a read error. The genes are TRBV29-1 and TRBJ2-3; tentatively, D is TRBD2 (5 bases). The CDR3 loop spans 13 amino acids. Per germline, CDR1 SQVTM and CDR2 ANQGSEA. CDR3 sequence (DNA): TGCAGCGGGGAGAAAGCGAGTACGGATACGCGGTATTTT. As protein: CSGEKASTDTRYF.

This clonotype was detected only a few times. The chain carries TRBV2 and TRBJ2-7; the D is unclear. Trimming took 8 bases from V and 0 from J, leaving 20 bases between them. CDR3 length: 16 amino acids. Germline lookup yields CDR1 SNHLY and CDR2 FYNNEI. CDR3 sequence (DNA): TGTGCCAGCGGTATAGCTCGGCAGTACTTCTCCTACGAGCAGTACTTC. Translation: CASGIARQYFSYEQYF.

The rearrangement links TRBV5-1 to TRBJ1-4; 7 bases fit TRBD1. V lost 4 bases and J lost 7; bases outside the gene matches: 4. Germline values: CDR1 SGHRS, CDR2 YFSETQ. The CDR3 runs to 13 residues. The CDR3 DNA reads as TGCGCCAGCAGCCTGACAGGGTTTGAAAAACTGTTTTTT. It translates to CASSLTGFEKLFF.

This clonotype came up a few times. Germline and junction disagree at one end, which may indicate a read error. J is TRBJ1-5 and V is TRBV12-3 or TRBV12-4, with D unresolved. This CDR3 region has 13 residues. This CDR3 is CAGSLERDQPQHF. The CDR3 DNA is TGTGCCGGCAGTTTAGAACGGGATCAGCCCCAGCATTTT.

The chain joins TRBV30 to TRBJ2-7; 7 bases agree with TRBD1. The length of the CDR3 is 14 residues. V shed 4 bases and J 4 bases; nucleotides not matched to a gene: 10. CDR1 and CDR2 from the germline V gene are GTSNPN and SVGIG (reference sequence). CDR3 nucleotides: TGTGCCTGGAATCCCGAGGGGGCGTTATACGAGCAGTACTTC. Amino acid sequence: CAWNPEGALYEQYF.

The chain carries TRBV2 and TRBJ2-5; D is perhaps TRBD1 (6 bases). The germline gives CDR1 SNHLY, CDR2 FYNNEI. The V end lost 1 base, the J end lost 5 bases, and 14 bases lay between the germline ends. The CDR3 covers 15 residues. The CDR3 loop reads CASSEGQGRSETQYF. The CDR3 region has the DNA TGTGCCAGCAGTGAAGGGCAGGGGCGGAGTGAGACCCAGTACTTC.

This clonotype was detected only a few times. The chain recombines TRBV7-2 with TRBJ2-5; 7 bases are a match to TRBD1. Judging by the DNA end, TRBJ2-7 fits better; the J call may be wrong. The CDR3 loop spans 16 amino acids. CDR1 and CDR2 from the germline V gene are SGHTA and FQGNSA. DNA of the CDR3: TGTGCCAGCAGCTTAACATGGGTAGGGGGCGCGGGCGAGCAGTACTTC. Translation: CASSLTWVGGAGEQYF.

The V gene is TRBV27, the J gene TRBJ2-1, with 7 bases fitting TRBD1. The closer fit of TRBJ2-7 to the DNA end suggests the J call may be wrong. CDR1 is MNHEY and CDR2 is SMNVEV in the germline V gene (reference sequence). The CDR3 totals 16 residues. The DNA of the CDR3 is TGTGCCAGCAGTACCGGGACAGCCAGCTCCTACAATGAGCAGTACTTC. As protein: CASSTGTASSYNEQYF.

In this sample, this clonotype turned up a few times. V usage is TRBV7-3 and J usage is TRBJ2-2; D gene ambiguous. Germline lookup yields CDR1 SGHTA and CDR2 FQGTGA. V lost 2 bases, J lost 6 bases, and 7 bases lay in between. This CDR3 region has 13 residues. The CDR3: CASSLLFPGELFF. As DNA, the CDR3 is TGTGCCAGCAGCTTATTGTTCCCCGGGGAGCTGTTTTTT.

The chain is built from TRBV12-3 or TRBV12-4 and TRBJ2-4; 7 bases line up with TRBD1. The end of the DNA fits TRBJ2-5 better, so the J call may be wrong. CDR3 length equals 14 residues. The CDR3 is CASSFRGSGETQYF. The CDR3 coding sequence is TGTGCCAGCAGTTTCAGGGGGTCTGGCGAGACCCAGTACTTC.

This clonotype was detected many times. The chain is built from TRBV29-1 and TRBJ2-6; D not resolved. The CDR3 length is 13 residues. Germline V CDR1 and CDR2: SQVTM, ANQGSEA. Trimming cost V 6 bases and J 0 bases, with 6 bases left between them. As DNA, the CDR3 is TGCAGCGTCCAGGTCTCTGGGGCCAACGTCCTGACTTTC. This gives the protein CSVQVSGANVLTF.

The chain carries TRBV5-1 and TRBJ2-1; 10 bases agree with TRBD2. This CDR3 region has 13 residues. The V and J ends lost 5 bases and 11 bases, in that order; junction bases with no gene match: 7. Per germline, CDR1 SGHRS and CDR2 YFSETQ. CDR3 protein: CASSPGTSDQQFF. The CDR3 DNA reads TGCGCCAGCAGTCCCGGGACTAGCGATCAGCAGTTCTTC.

CDR3 amino acids: CASSLGGSAEAFF. CDR3 DNA: TGTGCCAGCAGCTTAGGAGGGTCGGCTGAAGCTTTCTTT. The chain joins TRBV7-2 to TRBJ1-1; D is unresolved. The CDR3 contains 13 residues. The V gene lost 1 base and the J gene lost 6 bases, with 9 bases spanning the gap. In germline, CDR1 is SGHTA, CDR2 FQGNSA.

This clonotype has a count of ten or more. The gene calls are TRBV29-1 and TRBJ2-6; D might be TRBD2 (5 bases). The V gene's germline CDR1 is SQVTM and CDR2 ANQGSEA. Trimming left V 5 bases short and J 5 bases short, with 16 bases between. The CDR3 spans 15 residues. The CDR3 here is CSVRADPSRANVLTF. The CDR3 DNA reads as TGCAGCGTTCGAGCGGACCCCTCCCGGGCCAACGTCCTGACTTTC. The full variable domain, its missing parts supplied by reference TRBV29-1 and TRBJ2-6, is SAVISQKPSRDICQRGTSLTIQCQVDSQVTMMFWYRQQPGQSLTLIATANQGSEATYESGFVIDKFPISRPNLTFSTLTVSNMSPEDSSIYLCSVRADPSRANVLTFGAGSRLTVL.

A few counts support this clonotype. The chain recombines TRBV12-3 or TRBV12-4 with TRBJ2-5; TRBD2 matches at 7 bases. V was clipped by 7 bases and J by 1 base; unmatched bases: 3. The CDR3 is made up of 13 amino acids. The CDR3 bases are TGTGCCAGCACCTCTAGCGGCCAAGAGACCCAGTACTTC. Translated, it gives CASTSSGQETQYF.

Note on this clonotype: A much bigger clone sits one base away, suggesting this may be a read error. The chain carries TRBV6-1 and TRBJ2-4; no clear D. The better agreement between TRBJ2-7 and the DNA end casts doubt on the J call. The CDR3 covers 13 residues. Germline CDR1 reads MNHNS; CDR2 reads SASEGT. CDR3 sequence reads: CASSETQYYEQYF. The CDR3 bases are TGTGCCAGCAGTGAGACACAGTACTACGAGCAGTACTTC.

This clonotype was seen ten or more times. The rearrangement links TRBV5-1 to TRBJ2-5; D perhaps matches TRBD1 (5 bases). Deletions cut 2 bases from V and 5 bases from J, with 13 bases between. The length of the CDR3 is 14 residues. The germline V gene encodes CDR1 SGHRS and CDR2 YFSETQ. Written as DNA, the CDR3 is TGCGCCAGCAGCTTTCAGGGCATGGAGGAGACCCAGTACTTC. As protein: CASSFQGMEETQYF. Full variable domain (outside the CDR3, taken from reference TRBV5-1 and TRBJ2-5): KAGVTQTPRYLIKTRGQQVTLSCSPISGHRSVSWYQQTPGQGLQFLFEYFSETQRNKGNFPGRFSGRQFSNSRSEMNVSTLELGDSALYLCASSFQGMEETQYFGPGTRLLVL.

V usage is TRBV3-1 and J usage is TRBJ2-1, with a possible D match to TRBD2 (6 bases). CDR1 and CDR2 from the germline V gene are LGHDT and YNNKEL (reference sequence). This CDR3 is 15 amino acids long. V was clipped by 0 bases and J by 4 bases, with 10 bases between them. CDR3 in amino acids: CASSQDQRVYNEQFF. CDR3 in DNA: TGTGCCAGCAGCCAAGATCAGCGGGTTTACAATGAGCAGTTCTTC.

Only one count was recorded for this clonotype. This clone may be a read error of a much larger clone one base away. V is TRBV24-1 and J is TRBJ2-5; TRBD2 is a possible D gene (5 bases). Germline CDR1 reads KGHDR; CDR2 reads SFDVKD. There are 14 residues in the CDR3. The CDR3 nucleotides are TGTACCACCAGTGATCGGACTGCTAAGGAGACCCAGTACTTC. Protein sequence: CTTSDRTAKETQYF.

This chain connects TRBV5-1 to TRBJ2-1; D might be TRBD1 (6 bases). The CDR3 runs 14 residues. Trimming took 3 bases from V and 5 from J, leaving 12 bases between them. From germline, CDR1 is SGHRS and CDR2 YFSETQ. The CDR3 DNA is TGCGCCAGCAGCTGGACTGCAGGGGACAATGAGCAGTTCTTC. It yields the protein CASSWTAGDNEQFF.